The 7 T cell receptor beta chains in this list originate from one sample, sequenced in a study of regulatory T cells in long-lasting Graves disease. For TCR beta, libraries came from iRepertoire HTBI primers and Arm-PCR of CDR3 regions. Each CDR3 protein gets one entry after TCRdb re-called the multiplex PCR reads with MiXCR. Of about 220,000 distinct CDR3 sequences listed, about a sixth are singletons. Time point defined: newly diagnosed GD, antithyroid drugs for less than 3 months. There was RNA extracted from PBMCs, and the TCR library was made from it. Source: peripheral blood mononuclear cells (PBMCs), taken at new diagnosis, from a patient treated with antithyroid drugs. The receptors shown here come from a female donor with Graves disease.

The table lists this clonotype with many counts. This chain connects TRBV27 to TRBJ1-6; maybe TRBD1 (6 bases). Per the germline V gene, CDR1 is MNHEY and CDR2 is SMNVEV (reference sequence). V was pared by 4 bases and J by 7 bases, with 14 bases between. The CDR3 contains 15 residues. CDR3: CASSSGQSGNSPLHF. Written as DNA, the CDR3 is TGTGCCAGCAGTTCGGGACAAAGCGGGAATTCACCCCTCCACTTT.

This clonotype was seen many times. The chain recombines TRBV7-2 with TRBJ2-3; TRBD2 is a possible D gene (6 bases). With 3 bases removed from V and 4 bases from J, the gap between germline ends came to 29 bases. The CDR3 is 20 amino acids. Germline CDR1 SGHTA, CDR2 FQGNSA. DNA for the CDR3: TGTGCCAGCAGCTTGGGACTTAGCTTCAGTGGCGGTTCGGTCCCAGATACGCAGTATTTT. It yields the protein CASSLGLSFSGGSVPDTQYF.

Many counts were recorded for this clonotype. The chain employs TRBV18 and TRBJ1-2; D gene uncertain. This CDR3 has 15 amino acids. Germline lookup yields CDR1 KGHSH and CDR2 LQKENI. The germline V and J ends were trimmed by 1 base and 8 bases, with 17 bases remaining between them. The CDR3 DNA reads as TGTGCCAGCTCACCACAGCAAGGGATCGGAGGAGGCTACACCTTC. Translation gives CASSPQQGIGGGYTF.

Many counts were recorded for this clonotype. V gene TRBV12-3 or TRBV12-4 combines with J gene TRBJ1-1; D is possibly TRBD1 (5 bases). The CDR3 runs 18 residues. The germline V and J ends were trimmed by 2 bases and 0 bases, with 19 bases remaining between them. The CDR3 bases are TGTGCCAGCAGTTTACTACAGGCGGCGGTCTATTTGAACACTGAAGCTTTCTTT. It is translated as CASSLLQAAVYLNTEAFF.

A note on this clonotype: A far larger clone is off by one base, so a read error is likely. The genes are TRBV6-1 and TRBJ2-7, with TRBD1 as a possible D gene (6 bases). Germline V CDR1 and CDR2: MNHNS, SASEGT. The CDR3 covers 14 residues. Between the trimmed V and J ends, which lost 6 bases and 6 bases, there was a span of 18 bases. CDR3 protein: CASRGQGGSCEQYF. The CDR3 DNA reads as TGTGCCAGCAGGGGACAAGGCGGATCATGCGAGCAGTACTTC.

The CDR3 bases are TGTGCCAGCAGCGTAGAAGGGGACCCAACGTTCTACAATGAGCAGTTCTTC. Its protein is CASSVEGDPTFYNEQFF. This chain joins TRBV9 and TRBJ2-1; D may be TRBD1 or TRBD2 (5 bases each). Trimming left V 0 bases short and J 3 bases short, with 16 bases between. CDR3 length: 17 amino acids. In germline, CDR1 is SGDLS, CDR2 YYNGEE.

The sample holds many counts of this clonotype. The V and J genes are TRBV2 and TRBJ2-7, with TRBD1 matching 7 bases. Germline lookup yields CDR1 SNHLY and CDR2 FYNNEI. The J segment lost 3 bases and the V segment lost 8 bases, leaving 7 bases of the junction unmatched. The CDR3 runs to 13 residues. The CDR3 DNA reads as TGTGCCAGCGGCAAGACAGGGAACTACGAGCAGTACTTC. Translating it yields CASGKTGNYEQYF.